Listed below are T cell receptor beta chains from one sample, sequenced in a study of T-cell memory formation after mild COVID-19. One entry per CDR3 protein, called by TCRdb with MiXCR from the 5' RACE reads. The sample shows 150,000 or so distinct CDR3 sequences, roughly 15% of them seen only once. The sequenced material came from PBMCs or a T cell subset sorted from them (not recorded which). These receptors were taken from an adult woman who had mild COVID-19 (a few samples of this study predate the infection). Cell type and time point are not known. CDR3s include the opening cysteine and the closing phenylalanine or tryptophan. Fields, in order: D gene, clone size, J gene, V gene, CDR3 DNA, CDR3 protein. D genes are given only for firm matches. Rows may omit the clone size; those that give it use once, few, many or a size class.

. . TRBJ2-5 TRBV12-3/TRBV12-4 TGTGCCAGCAGTGGGGACCCAGGTGGGACCCAGTACTTC CASSGDPGGTQYF
TRBD2 . TRBJ2-3 TRBV20-1 TGCAGTGCTAGAGATAGGGCTCGGGCGGGGGGCCCTAGCACAGATACGCAGTATTTT CSARDRARAGGPSTDTQYF
TRBD2 . TRBJ2-1 TRBV4-1 TGCGCCAGCAGCCAAGCCGGACTAGCAGCACGGAACCCCAAAAATGAGCAGTTCTTC CASSQAGLAARNPKNEQFF
TRBD1 . TRBJ1-4 TRBV27 TGTGCCACCTCGAACGTGGGACAGTCGGAAAAACTGTTTTTT CATSNVGQSEKLFF
. . TRBJ1-1 TRBV7-2 TGTGCCAGCAGCTTATCGGGAGGCGGCAGAACGAACACTGAAGCTTTCTTT CASSLSGGGRTNTEAFF
TRBD1 . TRBJ2-6 TRBV14 TGTGCCAGCAGCCAAGAGACAGGGGCGACTGGGGCCAACGTCCTGACTTTC CASSQETGATGANVLTF
TRBD1 . TRBJ1-2 TRBV7-2 TGTGCCAGCAGCTTAGCGGCCCCGACAGGGGACTATGGCTACACCTTC CASSLAAPTGDYGYTF
. . TRBJ2-3 TRBV24-1 TGTGCCACCAGTGATACCCTCGGCAGGAGCACAGATACGCAGTATTTT CATSDTLGRSTDTQYF
. . TRBJ2-1 TRBV20-1 TGCAGTGCTAGCTGGGGTTTCAGCAATGAGCAGTTCTTC CSASWGFSNEQFF
TRBD2 . TRBJ2-1 TRBV7-8 TGTGCCAGCAGCTTAGGAATCGGGGTGACTAGCGGGAGAACGAATGAGCAGTTCTTC CASSLGIGVTSGRTNEQFF
. many TRBJ2-5 TRBV15 TGTGCCACCAGCATGGCGGGGTCCCAAGAGACCCAGTACTTC CATSMAGSQETQYF
TRBD1 few TRBJ1-4 TRBV7-9 TGTGCCAGCAGCCCGGGACAGGGACTCTCCTTGAATGAAAAACTGTTTTTT CASSPGQGLSLNEKLFF
. . TRBJ1-4 TRBV18 TGTGCCAGCTCACCACCGGGAGTTCTGCCGGGGAAAGAAAAACTGTTTTTT CASSPPGVLPGKEKLFF
. . TRBJ2-5 TRBV24-1 TGTGCCACCAGTGAGGAGGGGGCAGGGAATCGTTATGGGACCCAGTACTTC CATSEEGAGNRYGTQYF
. few TRBJ2-1 TRBV9 TGTGCCAGCAGCGTAGGTGGGAGTGTCGACAATGAGCAGTTCTTC CASSVGGSVDNEQFF
TRBD1 few TRBJ2-2 TRBV5-1 TGCGCCAGCAGCGGTACAGGGGGCGCGACCGGGGAGCTGTTTTTT CASSGTGGATGELFF
. many TRBJ2-3 TRBV5-1 TGCGCCAGCAGCTTGGTGGGGACATCAGACACCTTTAGCACAGATACGCAGTATTTT CASSLVGTSDTFSTDTQYF
. few TRBJ1-6 TRBV12-3/TRBV12-4 TGTGCCAGCAGTTTAGCCCCGTCTAAAAATTCACCCCTCCACTTT CASSLAPSKNSPLHF
TRBD2 . TRBJ2-1 TRBV12-3/TRBV12-4 TGTGCCAGCATTGCGGGGGGGAGGTATGAGCAGTTCTTC CASIAGGRYEQFF
. few TRBJ1-1 TRBV2 TGTGCCAGCAGTGAGTTAGGAGCGAGCACTGAAGCTTTCTTT CASSELGASTEAFF
TRBD2 . TRBJ2-3 TRBV11-2 TGTGCCAGCAGCAGTCGGGACTACAAATGGGACGATACGCAGTATTTT CASSSRDYKWDDTQYF
. few TRBJ2-6 TRBV15 TGTGCCACCAGCAGCGGGAACTCTGGGGCCAACGTCCTGACTTTC CATSSGNSGANVLTF
. . TRBJ2-7 TRBV7-6 TGTGCCAGCAGCTTAGCAGGTCGAGGCTTCCTATCCTACGAGCAGTACTTC CASSLAGRGFLSYEQYF
TRBD1 . TRBJ2-5 TRBV6-1 TGTGCCAGCAGTGAATCTTGGCCTACCCGCACCGGGACAGGGGGAAGGAAAGAGACCCAGTACTTC CASSESWPTRTGTGGRKETQYF
TRBD1 few TRBJ2-7 TRBV7-6 TGTGCCAGCAGCCCAGGGGGCGGCTCCTACGAGCAGTACTTC CASSPGGGSYEQYF
. many TRBJ2-1 TRBV10-3 TGTGCCATCAGTGAGGGACCCCTTGAGCAGTTCTTC CAISEGPLEQFF
. few TRBJ1-1 TRBV4-1 TGCGCCAGCAGCCAATCCGCAGGGGCTCGGGACACTGAAGCTTTCTTT CASSQSAGARDTEAFF
. . TRBJ2-7 TRBV20-1 TGCAGTGCTCCCCCCGAGTTGACCAGCCACGAGCAGTACTTC CSAPPELTSHEQYF
. few TRBJ2-1 TRBV4-3 TGCGCCAGCAGCCAAGACGATGACAATGAGCAGTTCTTC CASSQDDDNEQFF
TRBD2 few TRBJ2-1 TRBV4-2 TGTGCCAGCAGCCGTGGTGGGCTAGCGGGGGGACCGTCCTACAATGAGCAGTTCTTC CASSRGGLAGGPSYNEQFF
. . TRBJ2-3 TRBV13 TGTGCCAGCACAAGCAGAGGGGTCACAGATACGCAGTATTTT CASTSRGVTDTQYF
. many TRBJ1-1 TRBV6-6 TGTGCCAGCAGTTCTTGGGGTCGGGGGACGTGGAACACTGAAGCTTTCTTT CASSSWGRGTWNTEAFF
. few TRBJ2-7 TRBV6-2/TRBV6-3 TGTGCCAGCACGGGATGGGGCAGGTACGAGCAGTACTTC CASTGWGRYEQYF
TRBD2 . TRBJ2-7 TRBV7-3 TGTGCCAGCAGCGTGACTAGCGGCATCTCCTACGAGCAGTACTTC CASSVTSGISYEQYF
TRBD2 few TRBJ2-7 TRBV6-2/TRBV6-3 TGTGCCAGCAGTTCGACCCCGGGACTAGGAACATACGAGCAGTACTTC CASSSTPGLGTYEQYF
TRBD1 . TRBJ2-3 TRBV7-9 TGTGCCAGCAGACAAGGACAGGGGAGCACAGATACGCAGTATTTT CASRQGQGSTDTQYF
TRBD2 few TRBJ2-7 TRBV12-3/TRBV12-4 TGTGCCAGCAGTTTGGGGATAAGCGGGACTAGCGGATCCTACGAGCAGTACTTC CASSLGISGTSGSYEQYF
. . TRBJ2-5 TRBV5-1 TGCGCCAGCAGCTTGGTGGGGTCAGAGACCCAGTACTTC CASSLVGSETQYF
TRBD2 . TRBJ2-3 TRBV4-1 TGCGCCAGCAGCCACCCTACTAGCGGGAGCACAGATACGCAGTATTTT CASSHPTSGSTDTQYF